The subject of this entry is one T cell receptor beta chain. Its target is unknown. Authors' methods: The detection floor for productive clonotype frequency was 2.59 x 10-5. Clones were read by immunoSEQ multiplex PCR, and TCRdb kept only the in-frame ones, dropping some. The D gene and trimming were derived from the DNA, and the V and J assignments and clone size from that table. The sample shows some 35,000 clones, less than 80% of them seen only once. The data are from a study of STAT5B mutations in CD4+ large granular lymphocyte leukemia. The junction had 12 bases not matched to a gene; V was cut back by 5 bases and J by 4 bases. CDR1 is PRHDT and CDR2 is FYEKMQ in the germline V gene (reference sequence). The CDR3 is 18 amino acids. Broader study findings: TRBV06-family usage was enriched in top patient clones (8/27) versus controls (2/35). Without putative leukemic clones, patient CD4-sorted repertoires remained more clonal than healthy CD4+ repertoires.

Source material: CD4+ T cells from blood buffy coats. V and J are TRBV13 and TRBJ2-1; TRBD1 matches 12 bases. The TCR sequence derives from a human donor in good health. For the CDR3, the DNA is TGTGCCAGCAGCGTGGGACAGGGGGCCTTCCTGGGGTACAATGAGCAGTTCTTC. The encoded protein is CASSVGQGAFLGYNEQFF.